Below, 17 T cell receptor beta chains from the same sample are listed, as sequenced in a study of memory CD4+ T cells and cytomegalovirus serostatus. The sort gate was single viable CD3+CD4+CD8-CD45RO+ cells for memory CD4+ T cells. The assay was immunoSEQ multiplex PCR, and TCRdb's table has in-frame clones only and misses some. Of 25,000 to 30,000 clones in the sample, less than 80% were seen once. Sequenced material: memory CD4+ T cells from blood. These receptors all come from an adult in good health and CMV-seronegative.

V gene TRBV15 combines with J gene TRBJ1-5; tentative D call: TRBD1 (5 bases). The CDR3 consists of 15 residues. V lost 0 bases, J lost 2 bases, and 8 bases lay in between. CDR1 is LNHNV and CDR2 is YYDKDF in the germline V gene (reference sequence). CDR3 nucleotides: TGTGCCACCAGCAGAGAACAGGTCGGCAATCAGCCCCAGCATTTT. Protein product: CATSREQVGNQPQHF.

The rearrangement uses TRBV2 and TRBJ1-2, with no clear D. This CDR3 is built from 13 residues. Looked up from germline, CDR1 is SNHLY and CDR2 is FYNNEI. V was pared by 1 base and J by 7 bases, with 10 bases between. DNA of the CDR3: TGTGCCAGCAGTGAAGGAGGGAAGGCTGGCTACACCTTC. This codes for CASSEGGKAGYTF.

The CDR3 protein is CAWSVTGQGVATQYF. The CDR3 DNA reads TGTGCCTGGAGTGTAACAGGACAGGGGGTTGCTACGCAGTATTTT. The chain has TRBV30 and TRBJ2-3; 10 positions agree with TRBD1. V shed 0 bases, J shed 8 bases, and the junction held 8 bases outside the gene matches. The germline gives CDR1 GTSNPN, CDR2 SVGIG (reference sequence). The CDR3 length is 15 residues.

This clone was counted a few times. The chain couples TRBV7-2 to TRBJ1-2; 8 bases line up with TRBD1. Germline V gene sequence: CDR1 SGHTA, CDR2 FQGNSA. The CDR3 runs 17 residues. The V gene end was trimmed by 0 bases and the J gene end by 2 bases; junction bases not matched to a gene: 8. The CDR3 loop is CASSLAAGGGLNYGYTF. The DNA of the CDR3 is TGTGCCAGCAGCTTAGCGGCAGGGGGCGGTCTCAACTATGGCTACACCTTC.

The chain recombines TRBV7-2 with TRBJ1-4, with TRBD1 identical over 8 bases. This CDR3 spans 16 amino acids. J lost 2 bases, V lost 1 base, and 3 bases had no gene match. Germline assignment: CDR1 SGHTA and CDR2 FQGNSA. CDR3 bases: TGTGCCAGCAGCTTAGTCCAGGGGGCGACTAATGAAAAACTGTTTTTT. This gives the protein CASSLVQGATNEKLFF.

This clone came up a few times. The rearrangement joins TRBV5-1 to TRBJ2-2; D remains unclear. V lost 3 bases to trimming and J lost 7 bases, with 7 bases between them. This CDR3 is built from 12 residues. Germline loops: CDR1 SGHRS, CDR2 YFSETQ. The CDR3 DNA follows: TGCGCCAGCAGCTGGGGTGTCGGGGAGCTGTTTTTT. Protein: CASSWGVGELFF.

V is TRBV5-4 and J is TRBJ2-7; possible D gene TRBD1, 6 bases. This CDR3 spans 14 amino acids. The ends were cut back, 4 bases at V and 5 bases at J, with 16 bases in the middle. CDR1 and CDR2 (germline): SGHNT, YYREEE (reference sequence). The CDR3 DNA reads as TGTGCCAGCAGCCTCCAAACAGGGCGGAACGAGCAGTACTTC. Translating it yields CASSLQTGRNEQYF.

The rearrangement uses TRBV5-4 and TRBJ1-4; no definite D call. In germline, CDR1 is SGHNT, CDR2 YYREEE (reference sequence). The CDR3 is made up of 14 amino acids. Trimming stripped 1 base from V and 0 bases from J, with 4 bases between. Written as DNA, the CDR3 is TGTGCCAGCAGCTTGAATCCAACTAATGAAAAACTGTTTTTT. Protein: CASSLNPTNEKLFF.

Only a few counts were recorded for this clone. This chain joins TRBV5-4 and TRBJ1-2; D is unclear. The CDR3 totals 14 residues. Germline V lookup: CDR1 SGHNT, CDR2 YYREEE (reference sequence). The V end was cut by 4 bases, the J end by 4 bases, with 14 bases between. This CDR3 is CASSPQSSLYGYTF. CDR3 coding DNA: TGTGCCAGCAGCCCACAGAGCAGCCTCTATGGCTACACCTTC.

This chain uses TRBV19 with TRBJ2-7; tentatively, D is TRBD1 (6 bases). CDR1 and CDR2 from the germline V gene are LNHDA and SQIVND (reference sequence). The CDR3 spans 13 residues. V was clipped by 2 bases and J by 5 bases, with 10 bases between them. The CDR3 is CASSIQPGDEQYF. CDR3 bases: TGTGCCAGTAGTATACAACCAGGGGACGAGCAGTACTTC.

The chain links TRBV5-1 to TRBJ2-7; D gene ambiguous. The V gene lost 0 bases and the J gene lost 3 bases, with 7 bases spanning the gap. Germline CDR1 and CDR2: SGHRS and YFSETQ. CDR3 length equals 13 residues. This CDR3 is CASSLVSSYEQYF. The CDR3 nucleotides read TGCGCCAGCAGCTTGGTTTCTAGCTACGAGCAGTACTTC.

The chain couples TRBV7-2 to TRBJ2-1, with a tentative D call TRBD2 (5 bases). Germline V gene data show CDR1 as SGHTA and CDR2 as FQGNSA. There are 15 residues in the CDR3. V was shortened by 3 bases and J by 7 bases, with 16 bases between the two germline ends. The CDR3 is CASSLRETQRNEQFF. The CDR3 DNA reads as TGTGCCAGCAGCTTGAGGGAGACTCAGAGGAATGAGCAGTTCTTC.

V is TRBV18 and J is TRBJ1-2; maybe TRBD1 (5 bases). The germline V gene has CDR1 KGHSH and CDR2 LQKENI. The ends were cut back, 3 bases at V and 6 bases at J, with 14 bases in the middle. The CDR3 is 14 residues long. The CDR3 protein is CASSPATVPNGYTF. Here the CDR3 DNA reads TGTGCCAGCTCACCCGCGACAGTCCCCAATGGCTACACCTTC. The full variable domain, rest sourced from reference TRBV18 and TRBJ1-2, is NAGVMQNPRHLVRRRGQEARLRCSPMKGHSHVYWYRQLPEEGLKFMVYLQKENIIDESGMPKERFSAEFPKEGPSILRIQQVVRGDSAAYFCASSPATVPNGYTFGSGTRLTVV.

This clone was recorded once. The chain employs TRBV5-1 and TRBJ1-2, with a tentative D call TRBD1 (5 bases). Germline values: CDR1 SGHRS, CDR2 YFSETQ. The CDR3 is 14 residues long. The V end was cut by 3 bases, the J end by 4 bases, with 13 bases between. CDR3 sequence: CASSSLGVGYGYTF. Here the CDR3 DNA reads TGCGCCAGCAGCTCCCTGGGGGTTGGCTATGGCTACACCTTC.

V and J are TRBV6-6 and TRBJ1-2, with D tentatively TRBD1 (5 bases). This CDR3 is 15 amino acids long. Looked up from germline, CDR1 is MNHNY and CDR2 is SVGAGI (reference sequence). V shed 6 bases and J shed 0 bases, with 14 bases lying between them. CDR3 in DNA: TGTGCCAGCAGAAGCAACAGGCGATCTAACTATGGCTACACCTTC. Translated, it gives CASRSNRRSNYGYTF.

The V call is TRBV10-3, the J call TRBJ2-5; TRBD2 might be the D (6 bases). This CDR3 spans 12 amino acids. Trimming removed 7 bases from V and 4 bases from J, with 10 bases in between. The V gene's germline CDR1 is ENHRY and CDR2 SYGVKD. In nucleotides, the CDR3 is TGTGCCATCAAGGCGGAGGGAGAGACCCAGTACTTC. It specifies CAIKAEGETQYF.

V usage is TRBV7-6 and J usage is TRBJ2-1; D is unclear. The length of the CDR3 is 15 residues. Deletions cut 6 bases from V and 1 base from J, with 13 bases between. Germline V gene sequence: CDR1 SGHVS, CDR2 FNYEAQ. DNA for the CDR3: TGTGCCAGCAGTTCTGGACCGTCTTCCTACAATGAGCAGTTCTTC. Translating it yields CASSSGPSSYNEQFF.